A single sample gave rise to the 20 T cell receptor beta chains below, sequenced in a study of blood T cell repertoires in COVID-19. Sequencing used immunoSEQ multiplex PCR; TCRdb keeps in-frame clones, though not all of them. The sample holds 140,000 to 150,000 clones; 60% to 85% are singletons and the top ten take 16%. Sequenced material: peripheral blood. Receptors were obtained from a man over 45 with acute or convalescent COVID-19.

V is TRBV12-3 or TRBV12-4 and J is TRBJ1-5; 9 positions agree with TRBD1. The V gene end was trimmed by 7 bases and the J gene end by 4 bases; junction bases not matched to a gene: 2. The CDR3 runs to 13 residues. CDR3 region: CASTDRGNQPQHF. The CDR3 bases are TGTGCCAGCACCGACAGGGGGAATCAGCCCCAGCATTTT.

This chain links TRBV19 with TRBJ1-5; a weak D match, TRBD1 (6 bases). CDR1 LNHDA and CDR2 SQIVND come from the germline V gene (reference sequence). The V end was cut by 2 bases, the J end by 7 bases, with 24 bases between. The CDR3 is 18 amino acids. CDR3 coding DNA: TGTGCCAGTAGTATATGGCGGGGGGCGCAACTCGGTGGACAGCCCCAGCATTTT. Protein sequence: CASSIWRGAQLGGQPQHF.

The chain carries TRBV29-1 and TRBJ2-1, with D possibly matching TRBD2 (5 bases). The CDR3 is 13 amino acids. Germline V lookup: CDR1 SQVTM, CDR2 ANQGSEA. Deletions cut 3 bases from V and 4 bases from J, with 10 bases between. The CDR3 is CSVDGVIYNEQFF. Written as DNA, the CDR3 is TGCAGCGTTGACGGGGTGATATACAATGAGCAGTTCTTC.

The V and J genes are TRBV6-1 and TRBJ2-2; no reliable D call. With 2 bases removed from V and 3 bases from J, the gap between germline ends came to 4 bases. Germline V gene data show CDR1 as MNHNS and CDR2 as SASEGT. CDR3 size: 13 residues. The CDR3 DNA is TGTGCCAGCAGTGAAACGGACACCGGGGAGCTGTTTTTT. This translates into CASSETDTGELFF.

V usage is TRBV11-3 and J usage is TRBJ1-1, with 7 positions matching TRBD1. This CDR3 region has 13 residues. CDR1 SGHNT and CDR2 YENEEA come from the germline V gene. V gave up 6 bases and J gave up 5 bases; unmatched junction bases: 6. The CDR3 protein is CASSFDRATEAFF. CDR3 coding DNA: TGTGCCAGCAGTTTCGACAGGGCGACTGAAGCTTTCTTT.

The rearrangement uses TRBV9 and TRBJ2-3, with D perhaps matching TRBD2 (5 bases). CDR3 length: 16 residues. Germline CDR1 is SGDLS and CDR2 is YYNGEE. The V end was cut by 3 bases, the J end by 2 bases, with 16 bases between. The CDR3 sequence is CASSEAVSKNTDTQYF. As DNA, the CDR3 is TGTGCCAGCAGCGAAGCGGTTAGTAAAAACACAGATACGCAGTATTTT.

This clone turned up a few times. Other DNA sequences in this specimen translate into the identical CDR3. The chain couples TRBV30 to TRBJ1-5; D may be TRBD1 (6 bases). V was clipped by 3 bases and J by 4 bases, with 10 bases between them. The CDR3 contains 13 residues. The germline CDR1 and CDR2 sequences are GTSNPN and SVGIG (reference sequence). The CDR3 region has the DNA TGTGCCTGGAGCGCTACAGGGAATCAGCCCCAGCATTTT. Amino acids: CAWSATGNQPQHF.

The sample holds one count of this clone. The chain links TRBV5-8 to TRBJ2-5, with 7 nucleotides matching TRBD1. The V and J ends lost 4 bases and 2 bases, in that order; junction bases with no gene match: 8. This CDR3 is built from 15 residues. The germline CDR1 and CDR2 sequences are SGHTS and YDEGEE. The CDR3 is CASSLPRDRQETQYF. Written as DNA, the CDR3 is TGTGCCAGCAGCCTTCCCCGGGACAGACAAGAGACCCAGTACTTC.

This chain joins TRBV19 and TRBJ1-4; 10 bases are a match to TRBD1. V trimming: 5 bases; J trimming: 2 bases; junction bases outside the gene matches: 11. The germline V gene has CDR1 LNHDA and CDR2 SQIVND (reference sequence). This CDR3 is built from 18 residues. The CDR3 sequence: CASSATGQGSATNEKLFF. The CDR3 bases are TGTGCCAGTAGTGCAACGGGACAGGGGAGTGCGACTAATGAAAAACTGTTTTTT.

The chain links TRBV28 to TRBJ2-5, with 8 positions matching TRBD1. The CDR3 length is 15 residues. Germline V gene lookup returns CDR1 MDHEN and CDR2 SYDVKM. V gave up 3 bases and J gave up 4 bases; unmatched junction bases: 7. In nucleotides, the CDR3 is TGTGCCAGCAGTTTGCCGACAGGACAGGGAGAGACCCAGTACTTC. Translation gives CASSLPTGQGETQYF.

The chain links TRBV18 to TRBJ2-7, with D possibly being TRBD2 (5 bases). V dropped 2 bases and J dropped 5 bases, with 10 bases sitting between them. CDR1 and CDR2 (germline): KGHSH, LQKENI. The CDR3 contains 13 residues. The chain's CDR3 is CASSPSLADEQYF. Written as DNA, the CDR3 is TGTGCCAGCTCACCAAGTCTAGCCGACGAGCAGTACTTC.

V and J are TRBV4-2 and TRBJ2-5; 12 nucleotides align to TRBD2. The ends lost 1 base at V and 6 bases at J; junction bases unmatched: 12. Looked up from germline, CDR1 is LGHNA and CDR2 is YNFKEQ. The CDR3 runs to 18 residues. CDR3 DNA sequence: TGTGCCAGCAGCCAAGGGTCGTCTAGCGGGGGGGGGTTTAAGACCCAGTACTTC. Its protein product is CASSQGSSSGGGFKTQYF.

In this sample, this clone turned up once. The V and J genes are TRBV30 and TRBJ2-1; D is undetermined. CDR3 length: 11 amino acids. Trimming took off 3 bases at V and 7 bases at J, with 7 bases between the two ends. The germline CDR1 and CDR2 sequences are GTSNPN and SVGIG (reference sequence). In DNA, the CDR3 is TGTGCCTGGAGGCCTATTAATGAGCAGTTCTTC. Translating gives CAWRPINEQFF.

The rearrangement joins TRBV7-2 to TRBJ2-5; D perhaps matches TRBD2 (7 bases). Germline V gives CDR1 SGHTA, CDR2 FQGNSA. The CDR3 length is 16 residues. Between the trimmed V and J ends, which lost 1 base and 2 bases, there was a span of 14 bases. In DNA form, the CDR3 reads TGTGCCAGCAGCTTAGGGCCCGGGGGGCAACAAGAGACCCAGTACTTC. It is translated as CASSLGPGGQQETQYF.

This rearrangement joins TRBV6-5 to TRBJ1-1; 7 nucleotides agree with TRBD1. This CDR3 has 14 amino acids. Germline V gene data show CDR1 as MNHEY and CDR2 as SVGAGI. V shed 6 bases and J 1 base; nucleotides not matched to a gene: 5. The CDR3 sequence: CASSRRQGNTEAFF. For the CDR3, the DNA is TGTGCCAGCAGCCGGAGACAGGGGAACACTGAAGCTTTCTTT.

Only a few counts were recorded for this clone. This rearrangement joins TRBV3-1 (or the pseudogene TRBV3-2) to TRBJ2-7; 13 positions agree with TRBD2. This CDR3 is 18 amino acids long. Germline lookup yields CDR1 LGHDT and CDR2 YNNKEL (reference sequence). V lost 0 bases, J lost 0 bases, and 5 bases stayed unmatched. The CDR3 DNA sequence: TGTGCCAGCAGCCAAGAAGGGACTAGCGGGGTTCGCTCCTACGAGCAGTACTTC. Residues: CASSQEGTSGVRSYEQYF.

The chain is built from TRBV11-2 and TRBJ2-1; perhaps TRBD2 as D (6 bases). CDR3 length: 15 residues. Germline V CDR1 and CDR2: SGHAT, FQNNGV. V was cut by 1 base and J by 7 bases, with 14 bases left in between. CDR3 amino acids: CASSLGRVVGNEQFF. The CDR3 coding sequence is TGTGCCAGCAGCTTAGGGAGGGTGGTCGGAAATGAGCAGTTCTTC. The complete variable domain, with remaining parts taken from reference TRBV11-2 and TRBJ2-1, reads EAGVAQSPRYKIIEKRQSVAFWCNPISGHATLYWYQQILGQGPKLLIQFQNNGVVDDSQLPKDRFSAERLKGVDSTLKIQPAKLEDSAVYLCASSLGRVVGNEQFFGPGTRLTVL.

In its sample, this clone was seen a few times. The chain is built from TRBV9 and TRBJ2-7; D unclear. Trimming shortened V by 0 bases and J by 4 bases, and 11 bases separated the two germline ends. The CDR3 has 14 amino acids. In germline, CDR1 is SGDLS, CDR2 YYNGEE. This CDR3 is CASSVGLGAYEQYF. In nucleotides, the CDR3 is TGTGCCAGCAGCGTAGGCCTCGGAGCTTACGAGCAGTACTTC.

This chain links TRBV7-3 with TRBJ2-1; 9 bases fit TRBD2. The germline V gene has CDR1 SGHTA and CDR2 FQGTGA. This CDR3 is built from 15 residues. V lost 5 bases, J lost 2 bases, and 4 bases stayed unmatched. CDR3 sequence (DNA): TGTGCCAGCAGCCCCGCGGGGGGGGCCTACAATGAGCAGTTCTTC. Protein: CASSPAGGAYNEQFF.

This chain joins TRBV19 and TRBJ2-5; 10 bases are a match to TRBD1. This CDR3 region has 15 residues. J was trimmed by 4 bases and V by 2 bases; bases with no gene match: 4. CDR1 and CDR2 (germline): LNHDA, SQIVND (reference sequence). The CDR3 loop is CASSIRQGASETQYF. In nucleotides, the CDR3 is TGTGCCAGTAGTATACGACAGGGGGCTTCAGAGACCCAGTACTTC. Full variable domain (outside the CDR3, taken from reference TRBV19 and TRBJ2-5): DGGITQSPKYLFRKEGQNVTLSCEQNLNHDAMYWYRQDPGQGLRLIYYSQIVNDFQKGDIAEGYSVSREKKESFPLTVTSAQKNPTAFYLCASSIRQGASETQYFGPGTRLLVL.